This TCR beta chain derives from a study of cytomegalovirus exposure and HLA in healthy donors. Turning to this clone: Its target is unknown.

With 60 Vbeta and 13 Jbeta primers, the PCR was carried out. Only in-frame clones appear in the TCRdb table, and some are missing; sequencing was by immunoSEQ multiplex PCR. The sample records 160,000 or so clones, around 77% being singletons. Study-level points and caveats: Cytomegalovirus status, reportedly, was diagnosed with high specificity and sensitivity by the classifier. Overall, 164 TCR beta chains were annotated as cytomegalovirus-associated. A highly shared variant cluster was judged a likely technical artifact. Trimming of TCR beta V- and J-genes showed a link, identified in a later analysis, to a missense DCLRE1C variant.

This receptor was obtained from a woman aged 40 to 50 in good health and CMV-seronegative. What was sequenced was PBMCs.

The CDR3 loop reads CASSPSGQGSKRAFF. CDR3 DNA: TGTGCCAGCTCACCATCAGGACAGGGAAGTAAAAGAGCTTTCTTT. The V and J genes are TRBV18 and TRBJ1-1; 8 positions match TRBD1. Germline V gives CDR1 KGHSH, CDR2 LQKENI. This CDR3 is 15 amino acids long. The V segment lost 2 bases and the J segment 10 bases; nucleotides outside the gene matches: 12.